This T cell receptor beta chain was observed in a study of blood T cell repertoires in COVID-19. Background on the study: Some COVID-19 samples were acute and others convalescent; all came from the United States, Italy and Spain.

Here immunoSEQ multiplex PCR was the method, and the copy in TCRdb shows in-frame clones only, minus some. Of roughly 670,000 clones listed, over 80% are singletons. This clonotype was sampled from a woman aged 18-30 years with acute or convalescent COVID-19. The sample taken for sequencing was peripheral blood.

In DNA, the CDR3 is TGCGCCAGCAGCTTGTCGGGGGTTAACTCTGGAAACACCATATATTTT. Protein product: CASSLSGVNSGNTIYF. This chain connects TRBV5-1 to TRBJ1-3; D possibly corresponds to TRBD1 (5 bases). There are 16 residues in the CDR3. V shed 1 base and J shed 0 bases, with 11 bases lying between them. The germline CDR1 and CDR2 sequences are SGHRS and YFSETQ.